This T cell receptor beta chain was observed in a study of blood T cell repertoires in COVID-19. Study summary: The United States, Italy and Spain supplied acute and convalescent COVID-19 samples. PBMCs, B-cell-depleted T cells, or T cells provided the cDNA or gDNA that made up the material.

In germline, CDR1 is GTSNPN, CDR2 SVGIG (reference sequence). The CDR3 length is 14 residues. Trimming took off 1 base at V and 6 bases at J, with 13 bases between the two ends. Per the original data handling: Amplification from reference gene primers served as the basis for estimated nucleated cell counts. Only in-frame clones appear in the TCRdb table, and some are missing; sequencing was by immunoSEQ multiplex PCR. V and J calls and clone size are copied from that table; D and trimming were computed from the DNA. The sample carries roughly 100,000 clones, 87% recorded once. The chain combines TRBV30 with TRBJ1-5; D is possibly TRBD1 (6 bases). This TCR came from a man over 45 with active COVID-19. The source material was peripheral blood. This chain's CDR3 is CAWSAQGWFQPQHF. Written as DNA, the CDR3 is TGTGCCTGGAGTGCACAGGGCTGGTTTCAGCCCCAGCATTTT.